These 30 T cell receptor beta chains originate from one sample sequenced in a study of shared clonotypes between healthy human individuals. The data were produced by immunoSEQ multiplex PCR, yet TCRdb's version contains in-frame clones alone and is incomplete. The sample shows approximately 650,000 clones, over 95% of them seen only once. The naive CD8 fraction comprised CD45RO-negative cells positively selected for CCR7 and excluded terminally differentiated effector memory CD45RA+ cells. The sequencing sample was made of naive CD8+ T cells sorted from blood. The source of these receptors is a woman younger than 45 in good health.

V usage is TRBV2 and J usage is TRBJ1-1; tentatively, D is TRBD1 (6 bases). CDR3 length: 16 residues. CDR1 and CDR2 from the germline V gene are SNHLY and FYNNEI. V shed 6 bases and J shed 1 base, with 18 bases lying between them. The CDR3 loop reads CASRETLTGKNTEAFF. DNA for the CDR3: TGTGCCAGCAGAGAGACTCTTACAGGGAAGAACACTGAAGCTTTCTTT.

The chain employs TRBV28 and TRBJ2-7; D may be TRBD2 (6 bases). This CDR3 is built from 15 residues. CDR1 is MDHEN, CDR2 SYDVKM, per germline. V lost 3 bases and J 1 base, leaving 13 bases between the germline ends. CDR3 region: CASSFTAGTSYEQYF. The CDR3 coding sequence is TGTGCCAGCAGTTTCACGGCGGGGACTTCCTACGAGCAGTACTTC.

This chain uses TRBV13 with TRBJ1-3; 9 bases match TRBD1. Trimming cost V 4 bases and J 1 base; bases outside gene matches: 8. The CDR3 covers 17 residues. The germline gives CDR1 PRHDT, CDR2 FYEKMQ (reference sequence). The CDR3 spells CASSSRDRVVSGNTIYF. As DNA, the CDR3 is TGTGCCAGCAGCTCCCGGGACAGGGTAGTGTCTGGAAACACCATATATTTT.

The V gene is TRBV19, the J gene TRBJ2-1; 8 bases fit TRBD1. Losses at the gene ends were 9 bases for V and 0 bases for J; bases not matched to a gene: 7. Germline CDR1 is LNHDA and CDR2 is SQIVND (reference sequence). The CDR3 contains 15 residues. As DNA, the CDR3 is TGTGCCAGCCGGACAGGGTCGAGCTCCTACAATGAGCAGTTCTTC. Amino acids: CASRTGSSSYNEQFF. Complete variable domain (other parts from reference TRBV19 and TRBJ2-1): DGGITQSPKYLFRKEGQNVTLSCEQNLNHDAMYWYRQDPGQGLRLIYYSQIVNDFQKGDIAEGYSVSREKKESFPLTVTSAQKNPTAFYLCASRTGSSSYNEQFFGPGTRLTVL.

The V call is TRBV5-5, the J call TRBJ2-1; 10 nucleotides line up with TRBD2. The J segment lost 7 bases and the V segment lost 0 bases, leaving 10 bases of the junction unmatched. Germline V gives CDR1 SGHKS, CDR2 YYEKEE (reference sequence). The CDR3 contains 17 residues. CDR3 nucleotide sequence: TGTGCCAGCAGCTTGGGGCTAGCGGGAGTGATTGTGAATGAGCAGTTCTTC. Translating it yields CASSLGLAGVIVNEQFF.

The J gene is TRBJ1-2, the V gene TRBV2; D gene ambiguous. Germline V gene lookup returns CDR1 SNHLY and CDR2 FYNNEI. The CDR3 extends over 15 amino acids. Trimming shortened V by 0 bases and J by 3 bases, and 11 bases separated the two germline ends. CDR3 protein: CASSEAPAHYYGYTF. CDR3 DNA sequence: TGTGCCAGCAGTGAAGCTCCGGCCCACTACTATGGCTACACCTTC.

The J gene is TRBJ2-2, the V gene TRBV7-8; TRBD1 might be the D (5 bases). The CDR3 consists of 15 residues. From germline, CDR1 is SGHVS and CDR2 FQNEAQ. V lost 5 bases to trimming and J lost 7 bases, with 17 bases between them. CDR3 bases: TGTGCCAGCAGCCCCTCCAGGGTCGAGGTCGGGGAGCTGTTTTTT. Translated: CASSPSRVEVGELFF.

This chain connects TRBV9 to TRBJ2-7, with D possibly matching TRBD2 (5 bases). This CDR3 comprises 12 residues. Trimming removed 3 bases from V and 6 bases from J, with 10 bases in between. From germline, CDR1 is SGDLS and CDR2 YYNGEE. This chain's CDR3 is CASSAGNGEQYF. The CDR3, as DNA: TGTGCCAGCAGCGCCGGGAATGGCGAGCAGTACTTC. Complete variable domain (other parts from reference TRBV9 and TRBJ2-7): DSGVTQTPKHLITATGQRVTLRCSPRSGDLSVYWYQQSLDQGLQFLIQYYNGEERAKGNILERFSAQQFPDLHSELNLSSLELGDSALYFCASSAGNGEQYFGPGTRLTVT.

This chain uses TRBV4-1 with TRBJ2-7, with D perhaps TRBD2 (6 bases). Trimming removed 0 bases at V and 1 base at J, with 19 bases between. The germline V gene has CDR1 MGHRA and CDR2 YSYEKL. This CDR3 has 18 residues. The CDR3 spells CASSQEAPLAHLSYEQYF. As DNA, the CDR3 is TGCGCCAGCAGCCAAGAAGCCCCCCTAGCGCACTTATCCTACGAGCAGTACTTC.

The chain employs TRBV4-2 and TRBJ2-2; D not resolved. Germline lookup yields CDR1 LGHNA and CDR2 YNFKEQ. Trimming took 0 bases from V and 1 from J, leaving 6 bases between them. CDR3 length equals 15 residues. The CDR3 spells CASSQDLGNTGELFF. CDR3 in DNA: TGTGCCAGCAGCCAAGATCTAGGGAACACCGGGGAGCTGTTTTTT.

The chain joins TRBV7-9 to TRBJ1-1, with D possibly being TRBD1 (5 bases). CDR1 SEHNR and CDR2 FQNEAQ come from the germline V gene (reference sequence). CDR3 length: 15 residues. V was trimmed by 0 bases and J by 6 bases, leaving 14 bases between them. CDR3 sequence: CASSLALGHPAEAFF. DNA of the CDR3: TGTGCCAGCAGCTTAGCGCTAGGACACCCGGCTGAAGCTTTCTTT.

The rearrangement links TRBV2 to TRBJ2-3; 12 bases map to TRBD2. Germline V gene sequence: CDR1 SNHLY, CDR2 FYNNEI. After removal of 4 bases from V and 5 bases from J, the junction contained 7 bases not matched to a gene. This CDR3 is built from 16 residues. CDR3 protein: CASSGNLAGGGDTQYF. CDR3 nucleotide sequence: TGTGCCAGCAGTGGAAACCTAGCGGGAGGGGGAGATACGCAGTATTTT. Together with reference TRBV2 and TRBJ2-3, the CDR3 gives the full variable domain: EPEVTQTPSHQVTQMGQEVILRCVPISNHLYFYWYRQILGQKVEFLVSFYNNEISEKSEIFDDQFSVERPDGSNFTLKIRSTKLEDSAMYFCASSGNLAGGGDTQYFGPGTRLTVL.

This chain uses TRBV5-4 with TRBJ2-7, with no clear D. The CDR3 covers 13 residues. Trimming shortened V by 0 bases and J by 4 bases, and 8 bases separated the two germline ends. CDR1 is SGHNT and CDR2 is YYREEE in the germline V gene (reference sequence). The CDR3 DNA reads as TGTGCCAGCAGCTTGGGTCCATTGTACGAGCAGTACTTC. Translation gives CASSLGPLYEQYF. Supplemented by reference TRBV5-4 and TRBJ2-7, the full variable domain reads ETGVTQSPTHLIKTRGQQVTLRCSSQSGHNTVSWYQQALGQGPQFIFQYYREEENGRGNFPPRFSGLQFPNYSSELNVNALELDDSALYLCASSLGPLYEQYFGPGTRLTVT.

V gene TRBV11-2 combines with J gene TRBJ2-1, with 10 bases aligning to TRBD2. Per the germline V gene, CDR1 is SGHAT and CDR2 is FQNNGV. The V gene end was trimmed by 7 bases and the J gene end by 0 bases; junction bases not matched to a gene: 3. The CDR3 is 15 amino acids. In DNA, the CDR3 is TGTGCCAGCAAGGCTAGCGGGAGCTCCTACAATGAGCAGTTCTTC. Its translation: CASKASGSSYNEQFF.

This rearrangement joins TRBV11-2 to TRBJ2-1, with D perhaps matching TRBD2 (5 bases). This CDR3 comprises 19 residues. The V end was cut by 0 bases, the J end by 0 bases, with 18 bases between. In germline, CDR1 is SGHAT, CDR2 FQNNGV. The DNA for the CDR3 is TGTGCCAGCAGCTTAGATGGCGGGTTGATACAGAGCTCCTACAATGAGCAGTTCTTC. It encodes CASSLDGGLIQSSYNEQFF.

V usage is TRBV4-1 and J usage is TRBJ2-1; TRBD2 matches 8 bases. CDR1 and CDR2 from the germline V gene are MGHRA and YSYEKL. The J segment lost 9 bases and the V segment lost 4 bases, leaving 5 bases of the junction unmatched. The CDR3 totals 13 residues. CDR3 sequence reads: CASSLKTSAEQFF. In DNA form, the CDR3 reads TGCGCCAGCAGCCTTAAGACTAGCGCTGAGCAGTTCTTC.

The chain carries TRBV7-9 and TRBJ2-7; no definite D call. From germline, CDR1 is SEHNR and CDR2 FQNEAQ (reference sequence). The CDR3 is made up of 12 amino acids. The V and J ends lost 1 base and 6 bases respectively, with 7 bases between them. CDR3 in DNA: TGTGCCAGCAGCTTAGTTGTGACCGAGCAGTACTTC. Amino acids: CASSLVVTEQYF. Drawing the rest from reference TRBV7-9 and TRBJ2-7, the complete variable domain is DTGVSQNPRHKITKRGQNVTFRCDPISEHNRLYWYRQTLGQGPEFLTYFQNEAQLEKSRLLSDRFSAERPKGSFSTLEIQRTEQGDSAMYLCASSLVVTEQYFGPGTRLTVT.

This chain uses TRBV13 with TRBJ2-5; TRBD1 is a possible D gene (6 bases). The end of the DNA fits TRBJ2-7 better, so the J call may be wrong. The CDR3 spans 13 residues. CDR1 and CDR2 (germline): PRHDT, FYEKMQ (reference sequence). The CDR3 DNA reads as TGTGCCAGCAGCCAGGACAGCTTCTACGAGCAGTACTTC. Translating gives CASSQDSFYEQYF.

In DNA, the CDR3 is TGTGCCAGCAGTTTTGCGGGAGCCCGGGGGGAGCAGTACTTC. Its translation: CASSFAGARGEQYF. The V and J genes are TRBV27 and TRBJ2-7, with 7 bases identical to TRBD2. This CDR3 spans 14 amino acids. The germline V gene has CDR1 MNHEY and CDR2 SMNVEV (reference sequence). J lost 7 bases, V lost 3 bases, and 9 bases had no gene match.

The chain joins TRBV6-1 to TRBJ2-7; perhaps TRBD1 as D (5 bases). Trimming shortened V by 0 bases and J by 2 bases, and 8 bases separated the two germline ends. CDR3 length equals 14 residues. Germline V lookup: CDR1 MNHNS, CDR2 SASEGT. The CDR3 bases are TGTGCCAGCAGTGAAGCGGCAGGGACCTACGAGCAGTACTTC. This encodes CASSEAAGTYEQYF.

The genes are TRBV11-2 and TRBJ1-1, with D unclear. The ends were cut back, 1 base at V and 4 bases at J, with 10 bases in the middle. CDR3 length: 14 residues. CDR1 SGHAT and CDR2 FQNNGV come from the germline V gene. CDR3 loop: CASSLVYLSTEAFF. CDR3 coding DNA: TGTGCCAGCAGCTTAGTTTATTTGAGCACTGAAGCTTTCTTT.

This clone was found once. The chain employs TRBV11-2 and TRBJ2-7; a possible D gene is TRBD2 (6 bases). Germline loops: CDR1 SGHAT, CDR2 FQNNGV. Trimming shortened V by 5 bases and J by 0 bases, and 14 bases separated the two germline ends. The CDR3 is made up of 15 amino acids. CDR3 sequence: CASSPVGGNSYEQYF. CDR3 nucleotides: TGTGCCAGCAGCCCCGTCGGGGGTAACTCCTACGAGCAGTACTTC.

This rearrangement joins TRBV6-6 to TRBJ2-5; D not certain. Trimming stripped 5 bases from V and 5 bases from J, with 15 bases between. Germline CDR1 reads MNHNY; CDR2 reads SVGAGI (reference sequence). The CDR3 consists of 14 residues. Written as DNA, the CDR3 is TGTGCCAGCAGTCCGGTTGAGCTCACGGAGACCCAGTACTTC. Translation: CASSPVELTETQYF.

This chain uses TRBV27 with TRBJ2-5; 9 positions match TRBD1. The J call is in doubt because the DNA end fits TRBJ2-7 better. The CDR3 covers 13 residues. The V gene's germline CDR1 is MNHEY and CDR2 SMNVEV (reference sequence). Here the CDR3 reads CASRGGTGHEQYF. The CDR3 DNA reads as TGTGCCAGCAGGGGAGGGACAGGGCACGAGCAGTACTTC.

The CDR3 coding sequence is TGTGCCAGCAGCTTAGATGTAGGGGGGCGCCCTGAAGCTTTCTTT. Its translation: CASSLDVGGRPEAFF. The J gene is TRBJ1-1, the V gene TRBV11-1, with D possibly being TRBD1 (6 bases). V lost 1 base to trimming and J lost 6 bases, with 15 bases between them. Looked up from germline, CDR1 is SGHAT and CDR2 is FQDESV (reference sequence). The CDR3 is 15 residues long.

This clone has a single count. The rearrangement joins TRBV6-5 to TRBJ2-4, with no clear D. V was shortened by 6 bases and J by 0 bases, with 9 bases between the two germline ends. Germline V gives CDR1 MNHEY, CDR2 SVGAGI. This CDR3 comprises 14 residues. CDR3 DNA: TGTGCCAGCAGCGAAGGCATAGCCAAAAACATTCAGTACTTC. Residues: CASSEGIAKNIQYF.

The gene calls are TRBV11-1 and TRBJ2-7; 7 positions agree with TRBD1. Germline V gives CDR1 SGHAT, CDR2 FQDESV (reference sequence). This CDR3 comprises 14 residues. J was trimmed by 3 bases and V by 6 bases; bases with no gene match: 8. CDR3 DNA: TGTGCCAGCAGTGATACAGGGGTCGGCTACGAGCAGTACTTC. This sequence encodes CASSDTGVGYEQYF.

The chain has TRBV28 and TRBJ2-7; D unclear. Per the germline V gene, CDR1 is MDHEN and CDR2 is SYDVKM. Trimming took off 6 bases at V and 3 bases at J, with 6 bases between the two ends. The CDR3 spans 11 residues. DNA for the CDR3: TGTGCCAGCAGCCGCCGCTACGAGCAGTACTTC. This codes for CASSRRYEQYF.

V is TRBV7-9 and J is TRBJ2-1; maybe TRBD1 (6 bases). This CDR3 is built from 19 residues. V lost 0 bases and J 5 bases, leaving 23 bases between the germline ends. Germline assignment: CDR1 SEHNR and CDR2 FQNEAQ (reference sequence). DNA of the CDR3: TGTGCCAGCAGCTTAGCCGTATCTTCCGGGACAAGAAAAAACAATGAGCAGTTCTTC. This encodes CASSLAVSSGTRKNNEQFF.

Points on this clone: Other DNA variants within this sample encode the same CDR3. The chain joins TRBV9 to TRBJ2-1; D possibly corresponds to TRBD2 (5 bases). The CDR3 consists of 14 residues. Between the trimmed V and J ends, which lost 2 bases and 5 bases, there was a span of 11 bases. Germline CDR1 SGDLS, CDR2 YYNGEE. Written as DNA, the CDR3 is TGTGCCAGCAGCGTGGAGGACTTAAACAATGAGCAGTTCTTC. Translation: CASSVEDLNNEQFF.